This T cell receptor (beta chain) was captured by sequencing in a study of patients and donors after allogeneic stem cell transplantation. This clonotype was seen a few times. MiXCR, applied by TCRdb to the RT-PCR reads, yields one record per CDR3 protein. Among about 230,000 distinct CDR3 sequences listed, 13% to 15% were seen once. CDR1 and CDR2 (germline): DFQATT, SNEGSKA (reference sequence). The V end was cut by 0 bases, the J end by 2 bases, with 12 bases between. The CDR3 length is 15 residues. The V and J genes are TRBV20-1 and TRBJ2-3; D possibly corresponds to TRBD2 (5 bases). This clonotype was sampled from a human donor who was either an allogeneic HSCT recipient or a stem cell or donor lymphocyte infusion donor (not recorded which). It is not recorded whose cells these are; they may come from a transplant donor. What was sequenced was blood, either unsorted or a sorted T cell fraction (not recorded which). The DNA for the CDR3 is TGCAGTGCTAGAGAACCACGGGGTTTCACAGATACGCAGTATTTT. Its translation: CSAREPRGFTDTQYF.